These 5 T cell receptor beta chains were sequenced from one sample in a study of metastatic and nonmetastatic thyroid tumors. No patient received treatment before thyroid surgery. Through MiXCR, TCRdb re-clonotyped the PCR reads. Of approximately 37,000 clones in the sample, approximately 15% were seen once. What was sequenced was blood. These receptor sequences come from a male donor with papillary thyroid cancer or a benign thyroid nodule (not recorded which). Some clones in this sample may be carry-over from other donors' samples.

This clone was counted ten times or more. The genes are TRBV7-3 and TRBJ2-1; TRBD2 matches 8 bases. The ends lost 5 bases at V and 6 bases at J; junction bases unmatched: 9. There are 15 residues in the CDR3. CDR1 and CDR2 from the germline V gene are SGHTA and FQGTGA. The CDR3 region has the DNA TGTGCCAGCAGCCCGGGGGGCGGGGGGACCAATGAGCAGTTCTTC. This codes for CASSPGGGGTNEQFF.

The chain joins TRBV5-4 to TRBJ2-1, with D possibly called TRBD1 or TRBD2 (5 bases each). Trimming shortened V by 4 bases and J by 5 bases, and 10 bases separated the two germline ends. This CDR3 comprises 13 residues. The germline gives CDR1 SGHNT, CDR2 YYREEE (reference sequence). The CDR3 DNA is TGTGCCAGCAGCAAGGGACCAAACAATGAGCAGTTCTTC. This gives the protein CASSKGPNNEQFF. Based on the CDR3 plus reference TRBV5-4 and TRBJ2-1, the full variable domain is ETGVTQSPTHLIKTRGQQVTLRCSSQSGHNTVSWYQQALGQGPQFIFQYYREEENGRGNFPPRFSGLQFPNYSSELNVNALELDDSALYLCASSKGPNNEQFFGPGTRLTVL.

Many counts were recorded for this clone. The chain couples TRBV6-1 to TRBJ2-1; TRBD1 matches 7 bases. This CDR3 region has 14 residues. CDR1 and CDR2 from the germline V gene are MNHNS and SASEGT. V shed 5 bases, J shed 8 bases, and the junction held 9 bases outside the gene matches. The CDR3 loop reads CASSSYRGFDEQFF. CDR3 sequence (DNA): TGTGCCAGCAGTTCTTACAGGGGATTCGATGAGCAGTTCTTC.

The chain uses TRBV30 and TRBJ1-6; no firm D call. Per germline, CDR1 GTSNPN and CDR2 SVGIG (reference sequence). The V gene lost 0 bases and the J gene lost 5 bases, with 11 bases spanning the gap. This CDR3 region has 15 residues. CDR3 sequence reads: CAWSVVAVDNSPLHF. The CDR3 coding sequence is TGTGCCTGGAGTGTGGTGGCGGTAGATAATTCACCCCTCCACTTT.

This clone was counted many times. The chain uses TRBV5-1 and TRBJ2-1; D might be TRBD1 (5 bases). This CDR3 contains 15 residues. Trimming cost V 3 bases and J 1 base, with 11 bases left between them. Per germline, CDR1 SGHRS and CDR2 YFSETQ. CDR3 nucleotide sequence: TGCGCCAGCAGCTCGAACCCAGGGTCCTACAATGAGCAGTTCTTC. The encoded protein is CASSSNPGSYNEQFF.